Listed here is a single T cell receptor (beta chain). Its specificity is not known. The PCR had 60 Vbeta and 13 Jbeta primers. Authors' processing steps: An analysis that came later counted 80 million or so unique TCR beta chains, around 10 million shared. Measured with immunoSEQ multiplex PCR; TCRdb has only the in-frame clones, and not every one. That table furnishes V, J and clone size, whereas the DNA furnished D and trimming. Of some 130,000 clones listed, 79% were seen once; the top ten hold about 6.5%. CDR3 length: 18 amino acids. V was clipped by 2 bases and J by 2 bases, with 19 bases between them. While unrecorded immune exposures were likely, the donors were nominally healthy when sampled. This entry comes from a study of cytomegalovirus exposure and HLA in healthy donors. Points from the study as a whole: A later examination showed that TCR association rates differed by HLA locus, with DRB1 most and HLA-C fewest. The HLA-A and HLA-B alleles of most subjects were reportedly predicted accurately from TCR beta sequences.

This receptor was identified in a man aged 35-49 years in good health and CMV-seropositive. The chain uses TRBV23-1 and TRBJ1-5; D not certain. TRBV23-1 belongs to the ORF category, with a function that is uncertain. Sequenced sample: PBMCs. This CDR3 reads CASSQQLRHPICNQPQHF. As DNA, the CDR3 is TGCGCCAGCAGTCAACAATTGCGACACCCGATATGCAATCAGCCCCAGCATTTT.